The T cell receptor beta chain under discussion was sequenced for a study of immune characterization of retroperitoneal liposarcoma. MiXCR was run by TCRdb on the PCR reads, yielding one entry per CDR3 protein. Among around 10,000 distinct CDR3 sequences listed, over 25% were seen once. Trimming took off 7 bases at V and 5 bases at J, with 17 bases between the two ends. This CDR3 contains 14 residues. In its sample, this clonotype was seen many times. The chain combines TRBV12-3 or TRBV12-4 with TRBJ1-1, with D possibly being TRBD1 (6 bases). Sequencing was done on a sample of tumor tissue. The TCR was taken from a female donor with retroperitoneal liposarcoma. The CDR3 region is CASTLGGGWTEAFF. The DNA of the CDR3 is TGTGCCAGCACATTGGGAGGGGGGTGGACTGAAGCTTTCTTT.